This entry lists 2 T cell receptor beta chains sequenced from one sample in a study of T cell responses to AZD1222 COVID-19 vaccine (dated by TCRdb to the early 2020s). The sample's time point label is to be understood as: about 28 days (+/-7) after the second vaccine dose. The library was prepared using the immunoSEQ multiplex PCR assay. In TCRdb, the immuneACCESS table is reduced to in-frame sequences with V and J assigned. These tables do not hold every clone; where another copy was compared, an unresolved V gene accounts for under half, and the others remain unexplained. Within this sample are 150,000 to 250,000 clones, with approximately 90% of them counted one time only. About 3.5% of the sample lies in the top ten. The sequencing used peripheral blood, collected 28 days after the second AZD1222 dose. These receptors were taken from an adult who received the AZD1222 COVID-19 vaccine.

The chain is built from TRBV18 and TRBJ2-5, with D possibly TRBD1 on 5 matching bases. The germline gives CDR1 KGHSH, CDR2 LQKENI. CDR3 length equals 15 residues. V shed 2 bases and J shed 2 bases, with 12 bases lying between them. CDR3 sequence reads: CASSPLGSGQETQYF. CDR3 DNA sequence: TGTGCCAGCTCACCATTGGGATCAGGGCAAGAGACCCAGTACTTC.

The V and J genes are TRBV6-2 or TRBV6-3 and TRBJ2-2; D is uncertain. Looked up from germline, CDR1 is MNHEY and CDR2 is SVGEGT. V lost 5 bases and J 6 bases, leaving 7 bases between the germline ends. The length of the CDR3 is 12 residues. The CDR3 sequence is CASSPQAGELFF. The CDR3 coding sequence is TGTGCCAGCAGTCCGCAGGCCGGGGAGCTGTTTTTT.